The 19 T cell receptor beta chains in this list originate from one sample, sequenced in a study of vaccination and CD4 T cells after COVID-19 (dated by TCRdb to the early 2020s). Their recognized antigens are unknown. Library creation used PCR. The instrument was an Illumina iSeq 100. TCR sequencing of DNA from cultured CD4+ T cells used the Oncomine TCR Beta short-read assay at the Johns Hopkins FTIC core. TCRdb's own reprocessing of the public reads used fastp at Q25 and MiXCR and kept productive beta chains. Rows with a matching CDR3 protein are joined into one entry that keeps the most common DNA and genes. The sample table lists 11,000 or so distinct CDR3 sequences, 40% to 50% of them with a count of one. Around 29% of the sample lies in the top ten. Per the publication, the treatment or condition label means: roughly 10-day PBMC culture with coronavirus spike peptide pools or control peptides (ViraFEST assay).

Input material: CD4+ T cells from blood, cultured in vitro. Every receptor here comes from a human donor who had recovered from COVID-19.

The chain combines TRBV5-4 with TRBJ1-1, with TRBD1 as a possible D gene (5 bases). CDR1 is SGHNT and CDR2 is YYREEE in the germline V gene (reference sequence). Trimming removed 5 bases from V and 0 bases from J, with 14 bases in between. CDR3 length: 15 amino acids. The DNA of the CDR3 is TGTGCCAGCAGTTGGGGGGGACCGCTGAACACTGAAGCTTTCTTT. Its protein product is CASSWGGPLNTEAFF.

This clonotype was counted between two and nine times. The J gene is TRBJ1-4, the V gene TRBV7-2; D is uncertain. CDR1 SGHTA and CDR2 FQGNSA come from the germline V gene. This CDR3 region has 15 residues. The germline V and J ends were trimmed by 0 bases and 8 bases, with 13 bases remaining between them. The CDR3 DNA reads TGTGCCAGCAGCTTAGCGTCGGGGTTAGAGGAAAAACTGTTTTTT. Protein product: CASSLASGLEEKLFF. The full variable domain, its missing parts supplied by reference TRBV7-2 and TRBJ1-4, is GAGVSQSPSNKVTEKGKDVELRCDPISGHTALYWYRQSLGQGLEFLIYFQGNSAPDKSGLPSDRFSAERTGGSVSTLTIQRTQQEDSAVYLCASSLASGLEEKLFFGSGTQLSVL.

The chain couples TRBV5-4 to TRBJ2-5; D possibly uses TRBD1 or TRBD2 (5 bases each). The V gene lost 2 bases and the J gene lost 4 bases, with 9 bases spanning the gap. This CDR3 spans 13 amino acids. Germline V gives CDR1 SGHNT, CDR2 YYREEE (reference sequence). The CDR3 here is CASSFRDLETQYF. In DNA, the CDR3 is TGTGCCAGCAGCTTCAGGGACCTAGAGACCCAGTACTTC. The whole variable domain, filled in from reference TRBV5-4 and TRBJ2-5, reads ETGVTQSPTHLIKTRGQQVTLRCSSQSGHNTVSWYQQALGQGPQFIFQYYREEENGRGNFPPRFSGLQFPNYSSELNVNALELDDSALYLCASSFRDLETQYFGPGTRLLVL.

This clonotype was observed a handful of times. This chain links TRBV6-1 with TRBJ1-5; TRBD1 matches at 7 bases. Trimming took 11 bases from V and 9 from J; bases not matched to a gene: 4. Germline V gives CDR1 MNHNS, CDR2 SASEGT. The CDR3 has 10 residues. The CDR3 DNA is TGTGCCGACAGGGTGGCGCCCCAGCATTTT. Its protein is CADRVAPQHF.

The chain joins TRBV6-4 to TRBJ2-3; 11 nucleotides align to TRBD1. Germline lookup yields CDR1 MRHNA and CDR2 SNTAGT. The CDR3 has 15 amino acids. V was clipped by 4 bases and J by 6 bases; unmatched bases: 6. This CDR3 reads CASSAQGQGADTQYF. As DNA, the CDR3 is TGTGCCAGCAGTGCACAAGGACAGGGGGCGGATACGCAGTATTTT.

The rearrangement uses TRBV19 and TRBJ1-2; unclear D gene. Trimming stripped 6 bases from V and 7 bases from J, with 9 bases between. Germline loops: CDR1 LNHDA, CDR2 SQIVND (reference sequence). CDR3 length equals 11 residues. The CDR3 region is CASSGWGGYTF. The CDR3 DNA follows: TGTGCCAGTAGCGGATGGGGTGGCTACACCTTC.

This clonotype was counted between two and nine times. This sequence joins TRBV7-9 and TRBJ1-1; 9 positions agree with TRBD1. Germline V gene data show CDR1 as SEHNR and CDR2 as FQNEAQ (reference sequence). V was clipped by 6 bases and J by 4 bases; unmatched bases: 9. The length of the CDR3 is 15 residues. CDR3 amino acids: CASSQSGTGPTEAFF. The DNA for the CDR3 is TGTGCCAGCAGTCAATCCGGGACAGGGCCCACTGAAGCTTTCTTT.

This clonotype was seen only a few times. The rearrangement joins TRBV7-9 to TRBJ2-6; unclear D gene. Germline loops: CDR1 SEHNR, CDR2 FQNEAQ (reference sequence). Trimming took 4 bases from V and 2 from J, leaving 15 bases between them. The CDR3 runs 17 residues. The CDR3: CASSSPAGSAGANVLTF. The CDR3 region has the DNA TGTGCCAGCAGCTCCCCCGCTGGGTCTGCTGGGGCCAACGTCCTGACTTTC.

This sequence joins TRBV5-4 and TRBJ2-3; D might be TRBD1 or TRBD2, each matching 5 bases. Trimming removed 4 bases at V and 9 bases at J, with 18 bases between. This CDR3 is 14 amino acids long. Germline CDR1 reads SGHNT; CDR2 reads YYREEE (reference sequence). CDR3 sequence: CASSTGTVGYTQYF. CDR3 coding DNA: TGTGCCAGCAGCACCGGGACCGTGGGGTACACGCAGTATTTT. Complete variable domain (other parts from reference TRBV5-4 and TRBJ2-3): ETGVTQSPTHLIKTRGQQVTLRCSSQSGHNTVSWYQQALGQGPQFIFQYYREEENGRGNFPPRFSGLQFPNYSSELNVNALELDDSALYLCASSTGTVGYTQYFGPGTRLTVL.

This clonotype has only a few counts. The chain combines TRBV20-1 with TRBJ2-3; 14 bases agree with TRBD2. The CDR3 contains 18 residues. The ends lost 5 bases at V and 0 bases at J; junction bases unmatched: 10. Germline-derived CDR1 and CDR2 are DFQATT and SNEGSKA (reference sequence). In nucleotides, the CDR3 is TGCAGTGCTCCCTGGACTAGCGGGGGGTTCACTAGCACAGATACGCAGTATTTT. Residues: CSAPWTSGGFTSTDTQYF.

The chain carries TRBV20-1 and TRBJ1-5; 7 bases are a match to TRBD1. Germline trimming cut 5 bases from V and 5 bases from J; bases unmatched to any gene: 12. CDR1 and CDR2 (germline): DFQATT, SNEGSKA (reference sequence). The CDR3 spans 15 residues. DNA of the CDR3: TGCAGTGCTTTGCCCCGGGACAGCGGGGATCAGCCCCAGCATTTT. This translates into CSALPRDSGDQPQHF.

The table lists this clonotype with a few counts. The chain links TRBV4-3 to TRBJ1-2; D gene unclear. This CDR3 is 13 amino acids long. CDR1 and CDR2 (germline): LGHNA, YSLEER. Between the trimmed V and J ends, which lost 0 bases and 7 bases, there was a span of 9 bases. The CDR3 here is CASSQDRAIGYTF. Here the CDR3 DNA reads TGCGCCAGCAGCCAAGATCGGGCTATTGGCTACACCTTC.

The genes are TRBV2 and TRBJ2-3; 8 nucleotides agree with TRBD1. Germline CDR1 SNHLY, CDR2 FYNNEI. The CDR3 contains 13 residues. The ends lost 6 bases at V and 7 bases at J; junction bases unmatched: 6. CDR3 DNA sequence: TGTGCCAGCAGCACAGGGGGTGAATATACGCAGTATTTT. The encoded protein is CASSTGGEYTQYF.

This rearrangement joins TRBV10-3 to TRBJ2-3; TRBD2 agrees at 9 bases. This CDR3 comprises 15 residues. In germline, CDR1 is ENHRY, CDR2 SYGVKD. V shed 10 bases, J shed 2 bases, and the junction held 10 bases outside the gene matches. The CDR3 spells CATEASSGVTDTQYF. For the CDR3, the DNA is TGTGCCACCGAGGCCTCTAGCGGGGTCACAGATACGCAGTATTTT.

CDR3 bases: TGTGCCAGCCAGGGGGGGGTTAGCACAGATACGCAGTATTTT. It translates to CASQGGVSTDTQYF. The chain is built from TRBV2 and TRBJ2-3, with D perhaps matching TRBD1 or TRBD2 (7 bases each). CDR1 is SNHLY, CDR2 FYNNEI, per germline. V was trimmed by 8 bases and J by 0 bases, leaving 12 bases between them. CDR3 length: 14 residues. The full variable domain, rest sourced from reference TRBV2 and TRBJ2-3, is EPEVTQTPSHQVTQMGQEVILRCVPISNHLYFYWYRQILGQKVEFLVSFYNNEISEKSEIFDDQFSVERPDGSNFTLKIRSTKLEDSAMYFCASQGGVSTDTQYFGPGTRLTVL.

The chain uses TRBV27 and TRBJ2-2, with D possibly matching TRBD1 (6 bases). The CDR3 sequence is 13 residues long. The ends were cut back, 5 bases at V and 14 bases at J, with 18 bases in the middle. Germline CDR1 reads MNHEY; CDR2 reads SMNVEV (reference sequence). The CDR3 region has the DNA TGTGCCAGCAGTCCAACTCGGCAGGGGCGCCTGTTTTTT. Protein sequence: CASSPTRQGRLFF.

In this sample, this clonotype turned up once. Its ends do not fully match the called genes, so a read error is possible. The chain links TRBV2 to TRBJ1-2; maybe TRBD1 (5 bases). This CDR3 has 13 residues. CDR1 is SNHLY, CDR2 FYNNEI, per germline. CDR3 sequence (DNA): TGTGCCAGCTGGGGCGGTCTTGTGGGTGGCAACACCTTC. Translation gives CASWGGLVGGNTF.

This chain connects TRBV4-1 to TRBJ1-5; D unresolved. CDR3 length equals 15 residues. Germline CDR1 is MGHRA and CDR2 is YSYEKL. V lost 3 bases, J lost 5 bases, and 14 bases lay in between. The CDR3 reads CASSQLLTGYQPQHF. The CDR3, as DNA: TGCGCCAGCAGCCAGTTGCTTACGGGTTATCAGCCCCAGCATTTT.

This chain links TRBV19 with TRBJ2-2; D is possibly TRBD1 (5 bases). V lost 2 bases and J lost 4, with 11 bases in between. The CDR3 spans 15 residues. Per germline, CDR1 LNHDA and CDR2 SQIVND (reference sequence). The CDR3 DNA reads TGTGCCAGTAGTATACAGGGTGTTAGCACCGGGGAGCTGTTTTTT. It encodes CASSIQGVSTGELFF.